The 19 T cell receptor beta chains below were found in one sample sequenced in a study of OX40 agonist ivuxolimab in advanced cancers. TCRdb keeps only in-frame clones here, not all; method: immunoSEQ multiplex PCR. The sample contains about 160,000 clones, approximately 94% of which appear only once. This sample comprised CD4+ or CD8+ T cells sorted from blood, obtained in a trial of the OX40 agonist ivuxolimab. These TCRs come from an adult with an advanced solid tumor such as melanoma, head and neck, liver or kidney cancer.

The CDR3 DNA is TGTGCCAGCAGTGAATCCCCAGGGGTTAGCACAGATACGCAGTATTTT. This translates into CASSESPGVSTDTQYF. This chain uses TRBV6-1 with TRBJ2-3, with D perhaps TRBD1 (6 bases). Trimming shortened V by 2 bases and J by 0 bases, and 12 bases separated the two germline ends. This CDR3 comprises 16 residues. Germline V gives CDR1 MNHNS, CDR2 SASEGT.

The chain employs TRBV6-5 and TRBJ2-5, with 8 bases matching TRBD2. The germline CDR1 and CDR2 sequences are MNHEY and SVGAGI. The V segment lost 2 bases and the J segment 5 bases; nucleotides outside the gene matches: 10. This CDR3 region has 16 residues. CDR3 sequence (DNA): TGTGCCAGCAGTTACACAGGGTTAGCGGGGAGGGAGACCCAGTACTTC. Its protein product is CASSYTGLAGRETQYF.

The chain couples TRBV11-2 to TRBJ1-1; 7 positions agree with TRBD1. This CDR3 is 14 amino acids long. CDR1 and CDR2 from the germline V gene are SGHAT and FQNNGV. V was clipped by 4 bases and J by 7 bases; unmatched bases: 9. The CDR3 region has the DNA TGTGCCAGCAGCTCTACTCTCCGGGACAGTGAAGCTTTCTTT. This encodes CASSSTLRDSEAFF.

The chain is built from TRBV7-2 and TRBJ2-1; D remains ambiguous. This CDR3 is built from 15 residues. V dropped 3 bases and J dropped 5 bases, with 14 bases sitting between them. Per the germline V gene, CDR1 is SGHTA and CDR2 is FQGNSA. The CDR3 nucleotides are TGTGCCAGCAGCTTTGCGATAGACCGGCACAATGAGCAGTTCTTC. Its translation is CASSFAIDRHNEQFF.

The V call is TRBV6-7, the J call TRBJ2-7; D unclear. TRBV6-7 is sorted into the ORF group, with uncertain function. Deletions cut 10 bases from V and 0 bases from J, with 13 bases between. This CDR3 comprises 13 residues. The CDR3: CAIHSVRSYEQYF. The DNA for the CDR3 is TGTGCCATCCACAGCGTGCGCTCCTACGAGCAGTACTTC.

The chain joins TRBV7-2 to TRBJ2-7, with 11 nucleotides matching TRBD1. From germline, CDR1 is SGHTA and CDR2 FQGNSA. CDR3 length equals 15 residues. The trim removed 4 bases at V and 4 bases at J, leaving 6 bases unmatched. Here the CDR3 reads CASSSRTGGEYEQYF. CDR3 DNA: TGTGCCAGCAGCTCCCGGACAGGGGGCGAGTACGAGCAGTACTTC. The whole variable domain, remainder taken from reference TRBV7-2 and TRBJ2-7, is GAGVSQSPSNKVTEKGKDVELRCDPISGHTALYWYRQSLGQGLEFLIYFQGNSAPDKSGLPSDRFSAERTGGSVSTLTIQRTQQEDSAVYLCASSSRTGGEYEQYFGPGTRLTVT.

The V and J genes are TRBV19 and TRBJ1-3, with no clear D. Germline CDR1 LNHDA, CDR2 SQIVND (reference sequence). The V end was cut by 11 bases, the J end by 4 bases, with 15 bases between. The CDR3 is made up of 13 amino acids. CDR3 loop: CASRGPGGNTIYF. The CDR3 nucleotides read TGTGCCTCAAGAGGCCCGGGAGGAAACACCATATATTTT.

The chain uses TRBV18 and TRBJ2-7; 9 bases map to TRBD1. V shed 3 bases, J shed 2 bases, and the junction held 5 bases outside the gene matches. This CDR3 region has 15 residues. From germline, CDR1 is KGHSH and CDR2 LQKENI. In nucleotides, the CDR3 is TGTGCCAGCTCACCGGGACAGGGCGCAACCTACGAGCAGTACTTC. Protein sequence: CASSPGQGATYEQYF.

The CDR3 region has the DNA TGTGCCAGTAACCGTAGCGGGAGGGCCTTCTTCGGTGGCCAGTACTTC. This codes for CASNRSGRAFFGGQYF. The chain has TRBV28 and TRBJ2-5; 11 nucleotides align to TRBD2. CDR3 size: 16 residues. The junction had 19 bases not matched to a gene; V was cut back by 9 bases and J by 10 bases. Germline V gene sequence: CDR1 MDHEN, CDR2 SYDVKM.

J is TRBJ2-2 and V is TRBV6-1; no clear D. CDR3 length: 14 amino acids. Trimming removed 7 bases at V and 1 base at J, with 10 bases between. The germline V gene has CDR1 MNHNS and CDR2 SASEGT. The CDR3 spells CASTRLLNTGELFF. The CDR3 coding sequence is TGTGCCAGCACTCGTCTTTTGAACACCGGGGAGCTGTTTTTT.

The gene calls are TRBV5-4 and TRBJ2-1, with a weak D call TRBD2 (5 bases). Germline values: CDR1 SGHNT, CDR2 YYREEE (reference sequence). V shed 2 bases and J shed 8 bases, with 11 bases lying between them. The CDR3 is 13 amino acids. The DNA for the CDR3 is TGTGCCAGCAGCTTTTGGCTAGCTCATGAGCAGTTCTTC. Translated, it gives CASSFWLAHEQFF.

The genes are TRBV28 and TRBJ2-7, with 7 nucleotides matching TRBD2. The germline V gene encodes CDR1 MDHEN and CDR2 SYDVKM. Germline trimming cut 3 bases from V and 0 bases from J; bases unmatched to any gene: 11. This CDR3 comprises 17 residues. The CDR3 sequence: CASSFRGSGRPSYEQYF. CDR3 DNA sequence: TGTGCCAGCAGTTTCCGGGGGTCCGGGAGGCCCTCCTACGAGCAGTACTTC.

The chain links TRBV6-1 to TRBJ2-7, with 13 bases fitting TRBD2. Germline V lookup: CDR1 MNHNS, CDR2 SASEGT. Unmatched junction bases numbered 10, after V lost 10 bases and J lost 4 bases. The CDR3 has 15 amino acids. CDR3 amino acids: CATRGTSGALYEQYF. Written as DNA, the CDR3 is TGTGCCACCCGGGGGACTAGCGGGGCCCTATACGAGCAGTACTTC.

The chain links TRBV30 to TRBJ1-2; tentative D call: TRBD1 (5 bases). Trimming stripped 3 bases from V and 4 bases from J, with 18 bases between. CDR1 and CDR2 from the germline V gene are GTSNPN and SVGIG (reference sequence). This CDR3 comprises 15 residues. CDR3 sequence reads: CAWRSTGLRGYGYTF. CDR3 coding DNA: TGTGCCTGGAGATCAACGGGACTCCGAGGCTATGGCTACACCTTC. The entire variable domain, with the rest obtained from reference TRBV30 and TRBJ1-2, is as follows: SQTIHQWPATLVQPVGSPLSLECTVEGTSNPNLYWYRQAAGRGLQLLFYSVGIGQISSEVPQNLSASRPQDRQFILSSKKLLLSDSGFYLCAWRSTGLRGYGYTFGSGTRLTVV.

The chain combines TRBV18 with TRBJ1-1; D is unclear. V gave up 5 bases and J gave up 1 base, with 8 bases separating them. The germline V gene has CDR1 KGHSH and CDR2 LQKENI. CDR3 length equals 13 residues. The CDR3 DNA sequence: TGTGCCAGCTCATCCGCCCAGAACACTGAAGCTTTCTTT. Translation: CASSSAQNTEAFF.

The genes are TRBV9 and TRBJ2-5; weak D call: TRBD2 (6 bases). With 0 bases removed from V and 1 base from J, the gap between germline ends came to 7 bases. The CDR3 covers 14 residues. CDR1 is SGDLS and CDR2 is YYNGEE in the germline V gene. In nucleotides, the CDR3 is TGTGCCAGCAGCGTAGGGGGGGTCCAAGAGACCCAGTACTTC. Amino acid sequence: CASSVGGVQETQYF.

V usage is TRBV19 and J usage is TRBJ1-1; 8 bases are a match to TRBD1. CDR3 length equals 14 residues. Germline V gene data show CDR1 as LNHDA and CDR2 as SQIVND (reference sequence). Trimming cost V 5 bases and J 5 bases; bases outside gene matches: 7. In nucleotides, the CDR3 is TGTGCCAGTAGTTTTCACAGGGGGAGTACTGAAGCTTTCTTT. Its translation: CASSFHRGSTEAFF.

This chain joins TRBV6-5 and TRBJ1-2, with TRBD1 matching 7 bases. CDR1 and CDR2 from the germline V gene are MNHEY and SVGAGI. The J segment lost 8 bases and the V segment lost 6 bases, leaving 9 bases of the junction unmatched. CDR3 length: 13 amino acids. CDR3 in amino acids: CASREGAGGGYTF. The CDR3 DNA is TGTGCCAGCAGGGAGGGGGCAGGTGGAGGCTACACCTTC.

The chain combines TRBV4-1 with TRBJ2-2; D is unclear. Germline-derived CDR1 and CDR2 are MGHRA and YSYEKL. Trimming removed 2 bases at V and 2 bases at J, with 12 bases between. The CDR3 is 16 residues long. The CDR3 DNA reads TGCGCCAGCAGCCAACAACCGGGCTCCAACACCGGGGAGCTGTTTTTT. Translating it yields CASSQQPGSNTGELFF.